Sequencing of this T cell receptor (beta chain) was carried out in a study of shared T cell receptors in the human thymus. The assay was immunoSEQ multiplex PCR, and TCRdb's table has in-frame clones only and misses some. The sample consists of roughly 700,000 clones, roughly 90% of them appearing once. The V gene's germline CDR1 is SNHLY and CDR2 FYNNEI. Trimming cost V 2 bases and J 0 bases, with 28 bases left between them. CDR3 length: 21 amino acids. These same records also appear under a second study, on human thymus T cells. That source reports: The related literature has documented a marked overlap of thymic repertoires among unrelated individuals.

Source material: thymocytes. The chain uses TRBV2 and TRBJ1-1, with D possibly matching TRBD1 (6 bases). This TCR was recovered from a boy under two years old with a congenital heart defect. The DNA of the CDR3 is TGTGCCAGCAGTGAATGGGTGGGGGGGGCGCGGAGCAACATGGTGAACACTGAAGCTTTCTTT. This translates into CASSEWVGGARSNMVNTEAFF.